Sequencing of this TCR beta chain was carried out in a study of OX40 agonist ivuxolimab in advanced cancers. Study-level background: At 0.01 to 10 mg/kg, ivuxolimab was administered intravenously to patients every 2 weeks. General study results and limits: At 0.1 to 3.0 mg/kg, clonal expansion of CD4+ and CD8+ blood T cells had occurred by week 6.

Any history of autoimmune disease or systemic immunosuppression disqualified patients. Trimming removed 0 bases from V and 6 bases from J, with 9 bases in between. Germline CDR1 SGHNT, CDR2 YYREEE (reference sequence). The CDR3 runs to 13 residues. The table came from immunoSEQ multiplex PCR; TCRdb's copy has only in-frame clones and leaves some out. The sample records around 70,000 clones, 85% to 90% being singletons. About this clone: As yet, its antigen is unknown.

The V and J genes are TRBV5-4 and TRBJ1-2; possible D gene TRBD1, 5 bases. The receptor was isolated from an adult with an advanced solid tumor such as melanoma, head and neck, liver or kidney cancer. Material: CD4+ or CD8+ T cells sorted from blood, obtained in a trial of the OX40 agonist ivuxolimab. The CDR3 region is CASSLVGGDGYTF. The CDR3 DNA follows: TGTGCCAGCAGCTTGGTCGGGGGAGATGGCTACACCTTC.